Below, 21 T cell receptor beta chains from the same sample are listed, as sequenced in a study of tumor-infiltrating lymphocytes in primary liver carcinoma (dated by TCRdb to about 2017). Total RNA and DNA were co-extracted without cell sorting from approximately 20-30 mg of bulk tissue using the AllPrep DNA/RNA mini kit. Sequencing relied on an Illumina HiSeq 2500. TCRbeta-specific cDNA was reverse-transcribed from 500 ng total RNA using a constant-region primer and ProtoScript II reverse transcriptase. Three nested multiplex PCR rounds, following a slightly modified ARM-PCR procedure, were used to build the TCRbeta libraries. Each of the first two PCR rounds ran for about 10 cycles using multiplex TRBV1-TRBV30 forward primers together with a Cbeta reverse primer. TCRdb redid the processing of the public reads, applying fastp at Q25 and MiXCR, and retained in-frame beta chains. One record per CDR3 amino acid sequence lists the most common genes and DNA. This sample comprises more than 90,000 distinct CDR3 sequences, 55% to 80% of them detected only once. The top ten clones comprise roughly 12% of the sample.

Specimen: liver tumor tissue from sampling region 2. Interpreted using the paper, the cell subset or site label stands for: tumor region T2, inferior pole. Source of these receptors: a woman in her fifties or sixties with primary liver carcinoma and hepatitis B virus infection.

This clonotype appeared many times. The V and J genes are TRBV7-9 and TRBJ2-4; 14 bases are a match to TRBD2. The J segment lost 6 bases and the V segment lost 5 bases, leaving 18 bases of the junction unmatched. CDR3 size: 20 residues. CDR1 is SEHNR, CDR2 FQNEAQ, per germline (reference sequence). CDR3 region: CASSDTLTSGRGVPRNIQYF. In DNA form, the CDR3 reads TGTGCCAGCAGCGACACTTTGACTAGCGGGAGGGGGGTACCGCGAAACATTCAGTACTTC.

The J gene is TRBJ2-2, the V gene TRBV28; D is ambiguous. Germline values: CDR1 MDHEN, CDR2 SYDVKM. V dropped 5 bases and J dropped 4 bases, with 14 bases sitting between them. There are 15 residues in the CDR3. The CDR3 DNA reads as TGTGCCAGCAGTATTGCTCGTGTGAGCACCGGGGAGCTGTTTTTT. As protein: CASSIARVSTGELFF.

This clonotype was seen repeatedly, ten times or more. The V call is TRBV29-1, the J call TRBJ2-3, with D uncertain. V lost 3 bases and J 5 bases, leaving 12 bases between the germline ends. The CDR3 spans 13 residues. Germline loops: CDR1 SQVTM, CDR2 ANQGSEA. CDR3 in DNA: TGCAGCGTTGAGGCTAACGGCGGAGATACGCAGTATTTT. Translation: CSVEANGGDTQYF.

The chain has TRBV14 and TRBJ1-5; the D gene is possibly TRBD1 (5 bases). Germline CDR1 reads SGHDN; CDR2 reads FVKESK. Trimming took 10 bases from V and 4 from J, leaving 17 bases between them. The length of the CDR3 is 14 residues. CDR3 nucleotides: TGTGCCAACAGTCAAAGGGGTTTGAATCAGCCCCAGCATTTT. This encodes CANSQRGLNQPQHF. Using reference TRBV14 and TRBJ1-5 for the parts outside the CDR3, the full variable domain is EAGVTQFPSHSVIEKGQTVTLRCDPISGHDNLYWYRRVMGKEIKFLLHFVKESKQDESGMPNNRFLAERTGGTYSTLKVQPAELEDSGVYFCANSQRGLNQPQHFGDGTRLSIL.

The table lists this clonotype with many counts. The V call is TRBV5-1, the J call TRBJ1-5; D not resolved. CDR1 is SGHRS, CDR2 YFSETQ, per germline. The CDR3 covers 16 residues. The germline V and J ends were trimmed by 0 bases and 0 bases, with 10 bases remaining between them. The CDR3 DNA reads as TGCGCCAGCAGCTTGGGTACAGATTATAGCAATCAGCCCCAGCATTTT. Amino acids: CASSLGTDYSNQPQHF.

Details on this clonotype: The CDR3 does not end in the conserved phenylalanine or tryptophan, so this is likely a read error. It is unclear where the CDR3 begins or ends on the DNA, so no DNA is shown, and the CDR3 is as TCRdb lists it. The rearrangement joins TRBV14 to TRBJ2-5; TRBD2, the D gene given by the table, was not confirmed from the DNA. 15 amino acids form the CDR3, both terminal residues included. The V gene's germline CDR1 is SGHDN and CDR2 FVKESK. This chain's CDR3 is CASSQDIGTSGTPSL.

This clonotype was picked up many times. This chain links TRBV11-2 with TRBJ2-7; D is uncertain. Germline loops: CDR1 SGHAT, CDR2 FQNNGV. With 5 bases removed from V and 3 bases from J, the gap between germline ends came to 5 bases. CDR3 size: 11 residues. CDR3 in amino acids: CASSPDYEQYF. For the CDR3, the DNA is TGTGCCAGCAGCCCGGACTACGAGCAGTACTTC.

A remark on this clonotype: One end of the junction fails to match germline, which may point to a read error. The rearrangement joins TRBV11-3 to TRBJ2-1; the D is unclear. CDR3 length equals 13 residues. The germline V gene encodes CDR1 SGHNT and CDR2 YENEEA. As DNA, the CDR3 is TGTGCCAGCAGTGTCGGCGGCTACAATGAGCAGTTGTTC. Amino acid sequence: CASSVGGYNEQLF.

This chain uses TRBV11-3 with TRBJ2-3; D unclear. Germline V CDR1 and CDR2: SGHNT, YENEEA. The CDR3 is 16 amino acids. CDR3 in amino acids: CVSSLDRIQFTDTQYF. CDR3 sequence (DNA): TGTGTTAGCAGCTTAGATCGTATTCAGTTCACAGATACGCAGTATTTT.

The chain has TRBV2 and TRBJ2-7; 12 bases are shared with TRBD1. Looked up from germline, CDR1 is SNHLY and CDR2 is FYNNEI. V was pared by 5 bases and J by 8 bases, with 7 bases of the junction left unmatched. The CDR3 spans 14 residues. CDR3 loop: CASSSGQGASKQYF. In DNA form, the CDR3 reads TGTGCCAGCAGTTCGGGACAGGGGGCGTCCAAGCAGTACTTC.

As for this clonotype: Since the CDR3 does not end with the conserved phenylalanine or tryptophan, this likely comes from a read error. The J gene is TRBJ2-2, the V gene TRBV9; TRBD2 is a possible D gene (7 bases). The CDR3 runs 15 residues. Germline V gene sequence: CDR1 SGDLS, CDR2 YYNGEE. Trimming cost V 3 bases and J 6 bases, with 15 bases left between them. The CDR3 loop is CASSAGGGVPGELFL. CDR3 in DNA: TGTGCCAGCAGCGCCGGAGGGGGGGTCCCCGGGGAGCTGTTTCTT.

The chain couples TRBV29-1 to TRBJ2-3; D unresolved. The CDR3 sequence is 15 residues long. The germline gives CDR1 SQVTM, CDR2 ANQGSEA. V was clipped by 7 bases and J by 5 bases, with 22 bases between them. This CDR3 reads CSAQRSSGMVDTQYF. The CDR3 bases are TGCAGCGCCCAACGGTCTAGTGGGATGGTAGATACGCAGTATTTT.

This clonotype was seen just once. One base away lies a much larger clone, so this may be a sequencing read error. DNA of the CDR3: TGTGCCTGCAGCTTAGCGGCTGAAGCTTTCTTT. As protein: CACSLAAEAFF. The chain is built from TRBV7-9 and TRBJ1-1; D gene ambiguous. Germline V lookup: CDR1 SEHNR, CDR2 FQNEAQ (reference sequence). This CDR3 comprises 11 residues.

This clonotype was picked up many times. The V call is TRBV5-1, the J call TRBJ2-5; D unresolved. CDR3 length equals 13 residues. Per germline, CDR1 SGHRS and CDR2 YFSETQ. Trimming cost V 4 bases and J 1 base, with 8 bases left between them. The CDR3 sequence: CASSLHGQETQYF. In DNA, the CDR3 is TGCGCCAGCAGCCTCCACGGCCAAGAGACCCAGTACTTC.

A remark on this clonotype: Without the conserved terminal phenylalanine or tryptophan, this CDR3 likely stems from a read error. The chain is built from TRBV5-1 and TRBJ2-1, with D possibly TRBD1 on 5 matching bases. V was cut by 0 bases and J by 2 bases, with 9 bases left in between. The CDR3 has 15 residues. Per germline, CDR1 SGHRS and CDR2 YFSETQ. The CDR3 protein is CASSLGGHTYNEQFL. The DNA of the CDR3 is TGCGCCAGCAGCTTGGGAGGACACACCTACAATGAGCAGTTCCTC.

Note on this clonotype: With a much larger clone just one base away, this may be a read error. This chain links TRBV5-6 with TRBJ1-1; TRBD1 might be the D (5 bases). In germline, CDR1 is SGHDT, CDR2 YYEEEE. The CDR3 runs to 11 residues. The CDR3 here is CAGSLGPSAFF. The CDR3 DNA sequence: TGTGCCGGCAGCTTGGGGCCCAGTGCTTTCTTT.

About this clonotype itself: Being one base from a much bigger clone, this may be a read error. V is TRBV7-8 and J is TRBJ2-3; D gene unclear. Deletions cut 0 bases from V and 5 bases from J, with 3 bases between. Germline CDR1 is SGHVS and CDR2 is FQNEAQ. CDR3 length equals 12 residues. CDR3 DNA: TGTGCCAGCAGCTTAGCGTTAGATACGCAGTATTTT. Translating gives CASSLALDTQYF.

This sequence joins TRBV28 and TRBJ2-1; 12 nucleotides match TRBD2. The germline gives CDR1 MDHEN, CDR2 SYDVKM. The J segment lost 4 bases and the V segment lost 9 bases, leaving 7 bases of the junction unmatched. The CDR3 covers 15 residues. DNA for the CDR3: TGTGCCAGTATCGGGGGGACTAGCGGGTACAATGAGCAGTTCTTC. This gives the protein CASIGGTSGYNEQFF.

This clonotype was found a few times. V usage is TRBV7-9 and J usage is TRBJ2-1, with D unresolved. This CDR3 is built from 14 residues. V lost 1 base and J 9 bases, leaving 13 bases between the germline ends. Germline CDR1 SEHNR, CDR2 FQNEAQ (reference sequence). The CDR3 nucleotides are TGTGCCAGCAGCTTAGGAGGATCCCAAGGTGAGCAGTTCTTC. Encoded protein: CASSLGGSQGEQFF.

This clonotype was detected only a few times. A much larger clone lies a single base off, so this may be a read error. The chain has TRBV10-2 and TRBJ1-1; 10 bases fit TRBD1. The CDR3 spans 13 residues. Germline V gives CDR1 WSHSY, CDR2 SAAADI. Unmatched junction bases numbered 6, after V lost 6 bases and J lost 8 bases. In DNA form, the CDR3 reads TGCGCCAGCAGAGGGCAGACAGGGGGCGAAGCTTTCTTT. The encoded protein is CASRGQTGGEAFF.

For the CDR3, the DNA is TGTGCCAGCAGAAGACTAGCGCGAGGGTCAAGGGTAGAAGACCAGTACTTC. Protein product: CASRRLARGSRVEDQYF. The chain recombines TRBV12-3 or TRBV12-4 with TRBJ2-5; 8 bases fit TRBD2. The CDR3 is 17 amino acids. J was trimmed by 10 bases and V by 6 bases; bases with no gene match: 22.